The sequence of this T cell receptor beta chain was determined in a study of blood T cell repertoires in COVID-19. In the study overall: The samples span acute and convalescent COVID-19 from the United States, Italy and Spain. PBMCs, B-cell-depleted T cells, or T cells were the source of the cDNA or gDNA that made up the material.

Trimming removed 1 base from V and 0 bases from J, with 10 bases in between. The CDR3 totals 16 residues. Per germline, CDR1 LNHNV and CDR2 YYDKDF (reference sequence). Per the original methods: Counts of nucleated cells, estimated from reference gene primer amplification, were obtained. Assay: immunoSEQ multiplex PCR; the TCRdb copy retains only in-frame clones and omits some. That table is the source of V, J and clone size, and D and trimming were worked out from the DNA. The data contain 250,000 or so clones, roughly 90% of them singletons. The chain combines TRBV15 with TRBJ1-3; no clear D gene. The sample comprised peripheral blood. The receptor was derived from a woman aged 25-40 years with acute or convalescent COVID-19. CDR3 protein: CATSRAFPSSGNTIYF. DNA for the CDR3: TGTGCCACCAGCAGAGCCTTCCCCAGCTCTGGAAACACCATATATTTT.